The 12 T cell receptor beta chains reported below all come from one sample, sequenced in a study of blood T cells in healthy people across ages. It was with a sample-barcoded 5' primer and a J-beta primer mix that a second PCR of about 6 to 12 cycles was run. TCRdb passed the 5' RACE reads through MiXCR, listing each CDR3 protein once. Among more than 650,000 distinct CDR3 sequences, 22% were seen once, and the ten largest hold around 21%. The specimen sequenced was blood. These receptors all stem from a man aged 65 to 79 in good health.

The CDR3 spells CASSSDAGIYPNTGELFF. Here the CDR3 DNA reads TGTGCCAGCAGCTCAGATGCAGGGATCTACCCCAACACCGGGGAGCTGTTTTTT. The chain is built from TRBV7-3 and TRBJ2-2; a weak D match, TRBD1 (5 bases). V was shortened by 4 bases and J by 2 bases, with 20 bases between the two germline ends. The length of the CDR3 is 18 residues. Germline CDR1 is SGHTA and CDR2 is FQGTGA.

V and J are TRBV3-1 and TRBJ2-5; D gene uncertain. V was pared by 2 bases and J by 5 bases, with 12 bases between. The length of the CDR3 is 14 residues. Germline V lookup: CDR1 LGHDT, CDR2 YNNKEL (reference sequence). CDR3: CASSQHLRWETQYF. The DNA of the CDR3 is TGTGCCAGCAGCCAACATTTGCGGTGGGAGACCCAGTACTTC.

This clonotype was counted only a few times. The chain employs TRBV20-1 and TRBJ1-5; D is possibly TRBD1 (5 bases). Per the germline V gene, CDR1 is DFQATT and CDR2 is SNEGSKA (reference sequence). CDR3 size: 12 residues. V dropped 3 bases and J dropped 5 bases, with 8 bases sitting between them. The CDR3: CSASPGHQPQHF. The DNA of the CDR3 is TGCAGTGCTAGCCCGGGGCATCAGCCCCAGCATTTT.

The V and J genes are TRBV6-5 and TRBJ2-3, with unresolved D. The CDR3 runs 11 residues. The germline CDR1 and CDR2 sequences are MNHEY and SVGAGI. Trimming took 8 bases from V and 2 from J, leaving 5 bases between them. For the CDR3, the DNA is TGTGCCAGCTGGAACACAGATACGCAGTATTTT. Amino acids: CASWNTDTQYF.

The chain joins TRBV7-2 to TRBJ2-1; 7 positions match TRBD2. Losses at the gene ends were 3 bases for V and 10 bases for J; bases not matched to a gene: 3. The germline CDR1 and CDR2 sequences are SGHTA and FQGNSA. This CDR3 contains 12 residues. The CDR3 reads CASSFGTNEQFF. The DNA for the CDR3 is TGTGCCAGCAGCTTCGGGACTAACGAGCAGTTCTTC.

Only a few counts were recorded for this clonotype. The chain recombines TRBV7-6 with TRBJ2-1, with D possibly TRBD2 on 6 matching bases. The end of the DNA aligns better with TRBJ2-7, so the J call may be wrong. The length of the CDR3 is 14 residues. CDR1 and CDR2 from the germline V gene are SGHVS and FNYEAQ. The DNA of the CDR3 is TGTGCCAGCAGCCCCCGTATCTCGGGAGCCGAGCAGTACGTC. This encodes CASSPRISGAEQYV.

This clonotype was detected a few times. Germline and junction disagree at one end, which may indicate a read error. The J gene is TRBJ1-6, the V gene TRBV20-1; maybe TRBD1 (6 bases). The CDR3 covers 17 residues. Germline V gives CDR1 DFQATT, CDR2 SNEGSKA (reference sequence). In DNA, the CDR3 is TGCAGTGCTAGAGATGACAGGTCAAGCTCCTATAATTCACCCCCCCACTTT. This encodes CSARDDRSSSYNSPPHF.

This clonotype has only a few counts. J is TRBJ2-5 and V is TRBV20-1; 12 bases align to TRBD2. J gave up 4 bases and V 3 bases, and 6 bases lay outside the gene matches. Germline V gene sequence: CDR1 DFQATT, CDR2 SNEGSKA (reference sequence). The CDR3 has 15 amino acids. CDR3 sequence: CSASRLAGVRETQYF. The CDR3 DNA sequence: TGCAGTGCTAGCCGACTAGCGGGAGTTCGAGAGACCCAGTACTTC.

This clonotype was recorded a few times. The gene calls are TRBV27 and TRBJ1-5; D possibly corresponds to TRBD1 (6 bases). The V gene's germline CDR1 is MNHEY and CDR2 SMNVEV (reference sequence). Trimming shortened V by 3 bases and J by 4 bases, and 13 bases separated the two germline ends. CDR3 size: 15 residues. CDR3 sequence (DNA): TGTGCCAGCAGTTTTGGGGCAGGGACAAATCAGCCCCAGCATTTT. Translated: CASSFGAGTNQPQHF.

V is TRBV7-2 and J is TRBJ1-2, with D tentatively TRBD1 (5 bases). Germline CDR1 and CDR2: SGHTA and FQGNSA. V lost 0 bases and J 8 bases, leaving 22 bases between the germline ends. The CDR3 sequence is 17 residues long. The DNA of the CDR3 is TGTGCCAGCAGCTTAGCGCCGGTTTTTTCAGGGAGCAGGGGCTACACCTTC. It yields the protein CASSLAPVFSGSRGYTF.

This chain uses TRBV6-2 or TRBV6-3 with TRBJ2-7, with 14 positions matching TRBD2. J lost 6 bases, V lost 0 bases, and 1 base had no gene match. Germline V gene lookup returns CDR1 MNHEY and CDR2 SVGEGT. CDR3 length: 15 amino acids. This chain's CDR3 is CASSYSGTSGGEQYF. Here the CDR3 DNA reads TGTGCCAGCAGTTACTCTGGGACTAGCGGGGGCGAGCAGTACTTC.

This chain connects TRBV27 to TRBJ2-3, with 8 bases aligning to TRBD2. The ends lost 5 bases at V and 5 bases at J; junction bases unmatched: 15. Looked up from germline, CDR1 is MNHEY and CDR2 is SMNVEV (reference sequence). The CDR3 loop spans 17 amino acids. CDR3 in amino acids: CASSPPLTGGVKDTQYF. CDR3 bases: TGTGCCAGCAGTCCCCCCTTGACCGGGGGGGTGAAAGATACGCAGTATTTT.